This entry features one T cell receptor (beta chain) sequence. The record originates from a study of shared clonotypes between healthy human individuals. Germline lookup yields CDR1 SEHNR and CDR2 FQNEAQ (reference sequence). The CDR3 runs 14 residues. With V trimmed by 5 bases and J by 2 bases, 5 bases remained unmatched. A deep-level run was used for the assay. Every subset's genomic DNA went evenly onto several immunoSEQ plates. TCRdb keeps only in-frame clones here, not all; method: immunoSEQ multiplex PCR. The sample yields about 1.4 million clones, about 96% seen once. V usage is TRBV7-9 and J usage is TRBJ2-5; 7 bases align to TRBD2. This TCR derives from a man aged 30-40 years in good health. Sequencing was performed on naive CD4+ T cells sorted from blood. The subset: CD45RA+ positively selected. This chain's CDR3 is CASSPGGGQETQYF. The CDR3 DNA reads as TGTGCCAGCAGCCCCGGGGGAGGGCAAGAGACCCAGTACTTC. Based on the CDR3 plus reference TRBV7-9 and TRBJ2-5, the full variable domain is DTGVSQNPRHKITKRGQNVTFRCDPISEHNRLYWYRQTLGQGPEFLTYFQNEAQLEKSRLLSDRFSAERPKGSFSTLEIQRTEQGDSAMYLCASSPGGGQETQYFGPGTRLLVL.